These 7 T cell receptor beta chains came from one sample sequenced in a study of control samples from healthy donors and cancer patients. Repertoires were generated with immunoSEQ multiplex PCR, while TCRdb's copy carries only in-frame clones and drops some. The repertoire holds under 130,000 clones, with about 80% as singletons. Source material: blood. The source is a woman between 50 and 59 years old in good health.

The genes are TRBV10-2 and TRBJ2-3, with unresolved D. Germline CDR1 is WSHSY and CDR2 is SAAADI. The V gene lost 2 bases and the J gene lost 0 bases, with 6 bases spanning the gap. The CDR3 extends over 14 amino acids. CDR3 DNA sequence: TGCGCCAGCAGTGAGGACAAAAGCACAGATACGCAGTATTTT. Translated, it gives CASSEDKSTDTQYF.

The V and J genes are TRBV18 and TRBJ1-1; a weak D match, TRBD1 (6 bases). Germline V gives CDR1 KGHSH, CDR2 LQKENI. V was pared by 2 bases and J by 1 base, with 11 bases between. This CDR3 contains 15 residues. The DNA of the CDR3 is TGTGCCAGCTCACCAGTTCGGACAGAGAACACTGAAGCTTTCTTT. Translating gives CASSPVRTENTEAFF.

The chain links TRBV29-1 to TRBJ2-1; 8 bases are a match to TRBD1. CDR1 and CDR2 (germline): SQVTM, ANQGSEA. CDR3 size: 15 residues. V dropped 7 bases and J dropped 1; count of bases not matched to a gene: 9. CDR3 amino acids: CSAAPGGRSYNEQFF. CDR3 coding DNA: TGCAGCGCAGCGCCAGGGGGCAGATCCTACAATGAGCAGTTCTTC.

The genes are TRBV4-2 and TRBJ1-3; 9 nucleotides agree with TRBD1. CDR3 size: 16 residues. The germline V gene encodes CDR1 LGHNA and CDR2 YNFKEQ. With 2 bases clipped from V and 4 bases from J, the junction kept 6 bases outside the gene matches. The CDR3 nucleotides read TGTGCCAGCAGCCAACCCGGACAGGGGCGGGGAAACACCATATATTTT. This codes for CASSQPGQGRGNTIYF.

This clone was seen a single time. The J gene is TRBJ2-1, the V gene TRBV19; 10 nucleotides match TRBD1. Germline CDR1 and CDR2: LNHDA and SQIVND (reference sequence). The CDR3 is made up of 13 amino acids. V lost 7 bases to trimming and J lost 9 bases; unmatched junction nucleotides: 6. CDR3: CASKTGGGGEQFF. CDR3 coding DNA: TGTGCCAGTAAGACAGGGGGCGGTGGTGAGCAGTTCTTC.

This clone counts as medium-sized. The rearrangement links TRBV10-3 to TRBJ2-7; 7 bases are shared with TRBD2. The junction had 8 bases not matched to a gene; V was cut back by 2 bases and J by 1 base. CDR3 length equals 16 residues. CDR1 and CDR2 from the germline V gene are ENHRY and SYGVKD. DNA for the CDR3: TGTGCCATCAGTGAGGGCCCTGGGGAGGGTTCCTACGAGCAGTACTTC. Translating it yields CAISEGPGEGSYEQYF.

This clone was counted a single time. CDR3 nucleotide sequence: TGCGCCAACAGCTTACAGGTCACTATTACTGGGACTATGCGGAACTATAATTCACCCCTCCACTTT. The encoded protein is CANSLQVTITGTMRNYNSPLHF. The J gene is TRBJ1-6, the V gene TRBV10-1, with D possibly TRBD1 on 5 matching bases. The V gene's germline CDR1 is WNHNN and CDR2 SYGVQD (reference sequence). This CDR3 spans 22 amino acids. V lost 10 bases, J lost 3 bases, and 37 bases lay in between.